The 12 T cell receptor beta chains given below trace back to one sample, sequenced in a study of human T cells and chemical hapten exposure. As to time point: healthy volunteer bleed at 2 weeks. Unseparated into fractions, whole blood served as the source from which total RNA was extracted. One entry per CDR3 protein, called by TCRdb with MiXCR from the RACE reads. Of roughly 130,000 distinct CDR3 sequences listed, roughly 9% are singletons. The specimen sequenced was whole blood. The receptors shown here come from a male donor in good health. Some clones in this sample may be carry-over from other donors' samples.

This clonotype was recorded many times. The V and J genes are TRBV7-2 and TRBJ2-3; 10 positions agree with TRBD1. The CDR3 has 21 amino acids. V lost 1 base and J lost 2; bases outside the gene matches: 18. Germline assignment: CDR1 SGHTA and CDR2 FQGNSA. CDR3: CASSLVVGTGVSFAPTDTQYF. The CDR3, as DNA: TGTGCCAGCAGCTTAGTAGTGGGGACAGGGGTTTCATTTGCCCCCACAGATACGCAGTATTTT.

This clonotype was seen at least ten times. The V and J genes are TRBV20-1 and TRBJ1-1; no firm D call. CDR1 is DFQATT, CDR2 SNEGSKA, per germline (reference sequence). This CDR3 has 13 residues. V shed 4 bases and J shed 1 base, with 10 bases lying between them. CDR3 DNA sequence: TGCAGTGCTACGCCCCTACAGAACACTGAAGCTTTCTTT. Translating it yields CSATPLQNTEAFF.

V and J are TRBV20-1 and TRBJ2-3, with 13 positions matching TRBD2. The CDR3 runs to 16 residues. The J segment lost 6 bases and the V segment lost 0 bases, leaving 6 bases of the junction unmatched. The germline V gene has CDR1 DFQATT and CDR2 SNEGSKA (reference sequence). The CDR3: CSARDWTSGGTDTQYF. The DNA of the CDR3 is TGCAGTGCTAGAGATTGGACTAGCGGGGGTACTGATACGCAGTATTTT.

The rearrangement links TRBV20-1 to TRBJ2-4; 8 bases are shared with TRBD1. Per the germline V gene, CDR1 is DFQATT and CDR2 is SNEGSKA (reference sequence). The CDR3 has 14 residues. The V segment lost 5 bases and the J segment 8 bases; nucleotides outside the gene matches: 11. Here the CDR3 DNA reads TGCAGTGCTTCGCGGACAGGGTACGGAGACATTCAGTACTTC. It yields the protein CSASRTGYGDIQYF.

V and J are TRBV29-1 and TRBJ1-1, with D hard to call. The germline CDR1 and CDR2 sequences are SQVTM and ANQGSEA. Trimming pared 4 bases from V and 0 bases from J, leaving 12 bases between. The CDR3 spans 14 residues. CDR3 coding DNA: TGCAGCGTTGCTGGTGGGGAGGTGAACACTGAAGCTTTCTTT. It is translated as CSVAGGEVNTEAFF. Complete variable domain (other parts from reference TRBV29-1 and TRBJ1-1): SAVISQKPSRDICQRGTSLTIQCQVDSQVTMMFWYRQQPGQSLTLIATANQGSEATYESGFVIDKFPISRPNLTFSTLTVSNMSPEDSSIYLCSVAGGEVNTEAFFGQGTRLTVV.

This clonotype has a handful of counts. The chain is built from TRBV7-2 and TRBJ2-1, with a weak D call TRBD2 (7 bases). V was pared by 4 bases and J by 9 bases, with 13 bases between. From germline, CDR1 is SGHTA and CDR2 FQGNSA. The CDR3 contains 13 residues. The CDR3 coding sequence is TGTGCCAGCAGCTCCGTTGCGGGGGCTGAGCAGTTCTTC. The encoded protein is CASSSVAGAEQFF.

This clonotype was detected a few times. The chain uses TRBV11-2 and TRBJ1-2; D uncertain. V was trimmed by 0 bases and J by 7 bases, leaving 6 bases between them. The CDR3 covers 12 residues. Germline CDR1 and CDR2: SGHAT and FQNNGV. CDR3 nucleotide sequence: TGTGCCAGCAGCTTAGATAGTAGTGGCTACACCTTC. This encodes CASSLDSSGYTF.

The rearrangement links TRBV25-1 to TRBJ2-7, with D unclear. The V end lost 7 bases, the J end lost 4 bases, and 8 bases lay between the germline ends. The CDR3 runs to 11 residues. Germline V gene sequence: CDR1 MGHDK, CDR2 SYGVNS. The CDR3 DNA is TGTGCCAGCAAGGGTGGGTACGAGCAGTACTTC. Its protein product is CASKGGYEQYF.

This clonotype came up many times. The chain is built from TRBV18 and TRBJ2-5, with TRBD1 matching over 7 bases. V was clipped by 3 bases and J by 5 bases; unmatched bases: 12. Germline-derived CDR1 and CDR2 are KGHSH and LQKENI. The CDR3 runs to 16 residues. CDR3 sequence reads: CASSPPTGASGETQYF. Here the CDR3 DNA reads TGTGCCAGCTCACCTCCCACAGGGGCCTCAGGGGAGACCCAGTACTTC.

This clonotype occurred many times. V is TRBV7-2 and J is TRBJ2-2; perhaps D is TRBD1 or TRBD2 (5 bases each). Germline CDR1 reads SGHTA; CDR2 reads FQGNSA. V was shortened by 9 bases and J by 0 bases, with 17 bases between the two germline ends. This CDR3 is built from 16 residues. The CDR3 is CARGPGTIANTGELFF. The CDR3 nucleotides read TGTGCCAGAGGCCCGGGGACGATCGCGAACACCGGGGAGCTGTTTTTT.

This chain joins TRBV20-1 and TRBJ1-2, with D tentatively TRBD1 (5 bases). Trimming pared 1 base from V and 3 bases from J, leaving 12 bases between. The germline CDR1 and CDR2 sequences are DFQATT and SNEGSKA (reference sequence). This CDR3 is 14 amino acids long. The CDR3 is CSARGLKQDYGYTF. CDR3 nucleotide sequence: TGCAGTGCTAGAGGGCTAAAACAGGACTATGGCTACACCTTC.

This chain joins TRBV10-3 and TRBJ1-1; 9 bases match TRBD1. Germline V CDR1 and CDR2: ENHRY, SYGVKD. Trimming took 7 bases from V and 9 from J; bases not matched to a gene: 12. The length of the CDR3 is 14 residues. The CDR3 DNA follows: TGTGCCATCAACGAGGGACAGGGAGGTTCCCAAGCTTTCTTT. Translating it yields CAINEGQGGSQAFF.